A selection of T cell receptor beta chains follows, all from one sample in a study of blood T cell repertoires in COVID-19. Repertoires were generated with immunoSEQ multiplex PCR, while TCRdb's copy carries only in-frame clones and drops some. The table lists 130,000 or so clones, approximately 87% of them singletons. Source material: peripheral blood. These receptors were obtained from a man between 65 and 85 years old with active COVID-19. CDR3s include the opening cysteine and the closing phenylalanine or tryptophan. The D gene is left open where the match is weak.

J: TRBJ2-3; D: NA; V: TRBV7-2; CDR3: CASSLATSTDTQYF
J: TRBJ1-2; D: NA; V: TRBV20-1; CDR3: CSASYGYTF
J: TRBJ1-2; D: NA; V: TRBV5-1; CDR3: CASSSQAGDYGYTF
J: TRBJ2-1; D: TRBD1; V: TRBV11-1; CDR3: CASSPRTGSYNEQFF
J: TRBJ2-2; D: TRBD1; V: TRBV4-1; CDR3: CASSQERTGDTGELFF
J: TRBJ2-3; D: TRBD1; V: TRBV19; CDR3: CASWDSGTDTQYF
J: TRBJ1-1; D: TRBD1; V: TRBV7-2; CDR3: CASSFYRGRKTEAFF
J: TRBJ1-2; D: TRBD1; V: TRBV7-9; CDR3: CASSASGGQGRYGYTF
J: TRBJ2-3; D: NA; V: TRBV7-9; CDR3: CASSFSGSTDTQYF
J: TRBJ2-7; D: NA; V: TRBV19; CDR3: CASSPQGLSYEQYF
J: TRBJ1-2; D: NA; V: TRBV5-1; CDR3: CASSPTTSYGYTF
J: TRBJ2-3; D: NA; V: TRBV28; CDR3: CASSPNTDTQYF
J: TRBJ1-6; D: NA; V: TRBV6-5; CDR3: CASSSVGGSYNSPLHF
J: TRBJ2-1; D: NA; V: TRBV11-3; CDR3: CASSPALPGNEQFF
J: TRBJ1-2; D: TRBD1; V: TRBV5-1; CDR3: CASSSTGGVKGYTF
J: TRBJ2-1; D: TRBD1; V: TRBV2; CDR3: CASRGQGGYNEQFF
J: TRBJ2-3; D: TRBD2; V: TRBV9; CDR3: CASSVGDGREADTQYF
J: TRBJ1-4; D: TRBD1; V: TRBV5-1; CDR3: CASSPWTGGRTNEKLFF
J: TRBJ1-6; D: NA; V: TRBV12-3/TRBV12-4; CDR3: CASSLVANSPLHF
J: TRBJ1-5; D: TRBD1; V: TRBV19; CDR3: CASSAPTGSGNQPQHF
J: TRBJ2-1; D: NA; V: TRBV7-3; CDR3: CASSLTGTPYNEQFF
J: TRBJ2-7; D: NA; V: TRBV28; CDR3: CASSLDTLSEQYF
J: TRBJ2-1; D: NA; V: TRBV7-9; CDR3: CASSLLVSVNEQFF
J: TRBJ1-6; D: NA; V: TRBV19; CDR3: CASSIAYSLFQNSPLHF
J: TRBJ2-3; D: TRBD2; V: TRBV5-1; CDR3: CASSLSGLAAYTDTQYF
J: TRBJ1-5; D: TRBD1; V: TRBV19; CDR3: CASSPGDRKQPQHF
J: TRBJ2-1; D: TRBD2; V: TRBV7-9; CDR3: CASSLVVAGAPDEQFF
J: TRBJ2-1; D: TRBD2; V: TRBV10-3; CDR3: CAISDLAGGNEQFF
J: TRBJ1-2; D: TRBD1; V: TRBV6-5; CDR3: CASTTGQGAGYTF
J: TRBJ1-6; D: NA; V: TRBV6-5; CDR3: CASSPGKKNSPLHF
J: TRBJ2-3; D: TRBD2; V: TRBV7-3; CDR3: CASSPGASGGTDTQYF
J: TRBJ2-7; D: TRBD1; V: TRBV30; CDR3: CAWKLGQGPYEQYF
J: TRBJ1-1; D: TRBD1; V: TRBV12-3/TRBV12-4; CDR3: CASSFRGVEAFF
J: TRBJ1-4; D: NA; V: TRBV25-1; CDR3: CASSDRARGSKAFF
J: TRBJ2-7; D: NA; V: TRBV5-5; CDR3: CASKYSAGTLTYEQYF
J: TRBJ1-5; D: NA; V: TRBV3-1/TRBV3-2; CDR3: CASSTGSGNQPQHF
J: TRBJ1-2; D: NA; V: TRBV5-4; CDR3: CASSLGQPNFYGYTF
J: TRBJ1-5; D: NA; V: TRBV6-5; CDR3: CASSFLNQPQHF
J: TRBJ2-2; D: NA; V: TRBV5-1; CDR3: CASSLEGGRNTGELFF
J: TRBJ2-7; D: NA; V: TRBV29-1; CDR3: CSVEEAESYEQYF
J: TRBJ2-3; D: NA; V: TRBV27; CDR3: CASSLVPGDGADTQYF
J: TRBJ2-5; D: TRBD2; V: TRBV5-4; CDR3: CASSLGTSETQYF